A selection of T cell receptor beta chains follows, all from one sample in a study of human T cells and chemical hapten exposure. TCRdb fed the RACE reads into MiXCR, producing one record per CDR3 protein. This table has hundreds of thousands of distinct CDR3 sequences, roughly 6.3% appearing once. The sample in question was whole blood, obtained in connection with sensitization to the hapten diphenylcyclopropenone (DPC). These receptors all come from a woman aged 18-29 years with alopecia areata. Some clones in this sample may be carry-over from other donors' samples. Each CDR3 is given with its conserved first and last residue. The order of the fields is V gene, J gene, CDR3 protein.

V gene: TRBV7-2
J gene: TRBJ1-3
CDR3 protein: CASSLAALVYF

V gene: TRBV6-1
J gene: TRBJ2-5
CDR3 protein: CASSEAPNAQETQYF

V gene: TRBV24-1
J gene: TRBJ1-5
CDR3 protein: CATSDSTGPGDQPQHF

V gene: TRBV10-3
J gene: TRBJ2-1
CDR3 protein: CAISAGPASANEQFF

V gene: TRBV12-3/TRBV12-4
J gene: TRBJ2-3
CDR3 protein: CASERYPSPWDTQYF

V gene: TRBV12-3/TRBV12-4
J gene: TRBJ1-2
CDR3 protein: CASSRQGEGYGYTF

V gene: TRBV28
J gene: TRBJ1-5
CDR3 protein: CASSPPLGTGRSQPQHF

V gene: TRBV5-1
J gene: TRBJ2-7
CDR3 protein: CASSLQTGEYEQYF

V gene: TRBV5-5
J gene: TRBJ2-3
CDR3 protein: CASSLTSGYTDTQYF

V gene: TRBV5-6
J gene: TRBJ2-3
CDR3 protein: CASSPGQGLDTQYF

V gene: TRBV7-9
J gene: TRBJ2-7
CDR3 protein: CASSLYGQEASYEQYF